Shown below are 2 T cell receptor beta chains from a single sample sequenced in a study of beta chain features in type 1 diabetes. For these TCRs, the target antigens are not known. Overall study findings and caveats: Patients with Type 1 diabetes showed moderately but significantly shorter TCRB CDR3s in all four CD4+ subsets.

Every isolated RNA sample was fully reverse transcribed, so sequencing captured expressed TCRB transcripts. Profiling relied on immunoSEQ multiplex PCR, and the TCRdb table lists in-frame clones only, not all of them. The table includes around 160,000 clones, 8% to 8.5% detected once. The sequencing sample was made of central memory CD4+ T cells from blood. The receptors derive from a woman aged 18-30 years with type 1 diabetes.

The CDR3, as DNA: TGCGCCAGCAGCGCGGACAGGGGGCTTCCCGGGGAGCTGTTTTTT. Its translation is CASSADRGLPGELFF. V usage is TRBV4-3 and J usage is TRBJ2-2; 11 bases are a match to TRBD1. The ends lost 5 bases at V and 6 bases at J; junction bases unmatched: 5. In germline, CDR1 is LGHNA, CDR2 YSLEER. The CDR3 consists of 15 residues.

V and J are TRBV5-1 and TRBJ2-1, with D possibly being TRBD2 (6 bases). The CDR3 is 15 residues long. CDR1 is SGHRS, CDR2 YFSETQ, per germline. Trimming left V 1 base short and J 2 bases short, with 10 bases between. CDR3 loop: CASSLLGEAYNEQFF. The CDR3 nucleotides read TGCGCCAGCAGCTTGCTGGGGGAGGCCTACAATGAGCAGTTCTTC.